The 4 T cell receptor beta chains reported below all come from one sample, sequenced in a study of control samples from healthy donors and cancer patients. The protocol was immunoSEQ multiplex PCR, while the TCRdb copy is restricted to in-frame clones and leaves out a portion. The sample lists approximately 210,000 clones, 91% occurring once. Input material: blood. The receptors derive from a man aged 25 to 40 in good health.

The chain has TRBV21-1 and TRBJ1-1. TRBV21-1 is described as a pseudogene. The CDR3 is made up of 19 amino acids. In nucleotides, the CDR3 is TGTGCCAGCAGCAGATTAAAGAGGTGGGGGCCGCGGGAAAACACTGAAGCTTTCTTT. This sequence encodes CASSRLKRWGPRENTEAFF.

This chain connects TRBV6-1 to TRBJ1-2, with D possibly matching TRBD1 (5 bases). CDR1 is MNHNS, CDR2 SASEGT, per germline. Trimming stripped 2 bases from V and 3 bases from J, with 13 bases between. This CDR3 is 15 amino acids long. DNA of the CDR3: TGTGCCAGCAGTGAACCCCGGCAGGGTGACTATGGCTACACCTTC. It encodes CASSEPRQGDYGYTF.

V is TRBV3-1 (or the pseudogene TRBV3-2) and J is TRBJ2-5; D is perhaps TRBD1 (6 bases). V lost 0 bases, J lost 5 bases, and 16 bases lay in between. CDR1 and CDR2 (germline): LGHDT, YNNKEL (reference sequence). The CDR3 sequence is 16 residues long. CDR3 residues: CASSQDPGGTFETQYF. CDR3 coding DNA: TGTGCCAGCAGCCAAGATCCTGGGGGCACGTTTGAGACCCAGTACTTC.

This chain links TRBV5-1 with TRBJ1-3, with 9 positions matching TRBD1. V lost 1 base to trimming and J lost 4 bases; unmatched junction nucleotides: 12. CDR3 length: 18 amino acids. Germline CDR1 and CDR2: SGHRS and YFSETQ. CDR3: CASSLSGTGSSSGNTIYF. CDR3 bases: TGCGCCAGCAGCTTGTCCGGGACAGGGTCTTCATCGGGAAACACCATATATTTT.